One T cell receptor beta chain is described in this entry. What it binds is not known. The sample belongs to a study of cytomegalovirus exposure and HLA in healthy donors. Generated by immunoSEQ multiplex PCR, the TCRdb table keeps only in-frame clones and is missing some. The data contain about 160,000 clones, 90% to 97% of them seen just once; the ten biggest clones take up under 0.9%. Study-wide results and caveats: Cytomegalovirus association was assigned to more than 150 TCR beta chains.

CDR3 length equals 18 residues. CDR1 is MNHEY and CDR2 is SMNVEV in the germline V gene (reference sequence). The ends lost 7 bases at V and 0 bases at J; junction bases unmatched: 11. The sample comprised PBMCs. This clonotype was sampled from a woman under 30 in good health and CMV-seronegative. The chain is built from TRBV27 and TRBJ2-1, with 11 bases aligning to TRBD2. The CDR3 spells CASTILLAGGFSYNEQFF. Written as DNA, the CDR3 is TGTGCCAGCACTATACTATTAGCGGGGGGGTTCTCCTACAATGAGCAGTTCTTC.